This T cell receptor (beta chain) was identified during a study of immune heterogeneity within non-small cell lung tumors. Overall study: There were several squamous cell carcinomas, nine to ten non-squamous carcinomas and 1 tumor not otherwise specified.

Overall study results and limits: While identical dominant CDR3 beta clonotypes recurred across tumor sites within a patient, high-frequency clones unique to individual sites also appeared.

This clonotype has at least ten counts. Its antigen is currently unknown. Template material for each sample was 600 to 750 ng of bulk tumor genomic DNA. Biopsy collection occurred during surgery, with several far-apart biopsies per primary tumor. Enrolled individuals presented with untreated, newly diagnosed non-small cell lung cancer and received curative surgery. The V and J ends lost 2 bases and 4 bases, in that order; junction bases with no gene match: 7. This CDR3 is 16 amino acids long. Germline values: CDR1 SGHRS, CDR2 YFSETQ. Amplifying TCR beta CDR3 involved multiplex PCR carried out with 32 V and 13 J primers. TCRdb called the multiplex PCR reads again in MiXCR, with one record for every CDR3 protein. Counted here are about 15,000 distinct CDR3 sequences, 25% to 35% occurring once; the ten biggest clones make up over 4%.

V usage is TRBV5-1 and J usage is TRBJ2-3; 10 nucleotides match TRBD2. This receptor was obtained from a man in his forties or fifties with non-small cell lung cancer. Sequenced: lung tumor tissue. This CDR3 reads CASSFFLAGAADTQYF. CDR3 in DNA: TGCGCCAGCAGCTTCTTCCTAGCGGGAGCGGCAGATACGCAGTATTTT.